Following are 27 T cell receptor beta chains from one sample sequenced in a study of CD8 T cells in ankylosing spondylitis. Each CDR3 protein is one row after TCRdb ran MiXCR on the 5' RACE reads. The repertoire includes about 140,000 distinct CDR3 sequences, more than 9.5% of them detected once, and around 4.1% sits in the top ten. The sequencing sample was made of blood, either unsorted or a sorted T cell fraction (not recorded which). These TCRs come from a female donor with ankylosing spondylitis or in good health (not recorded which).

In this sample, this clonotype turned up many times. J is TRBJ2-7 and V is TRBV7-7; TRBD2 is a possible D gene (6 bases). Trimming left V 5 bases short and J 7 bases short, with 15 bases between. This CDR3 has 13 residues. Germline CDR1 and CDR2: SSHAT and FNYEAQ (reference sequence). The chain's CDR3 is CASSPRLEGEQYF. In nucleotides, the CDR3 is TGTGCCAGCAGCCCCAGACTAGAAGGAGAGCAGTACTTC.

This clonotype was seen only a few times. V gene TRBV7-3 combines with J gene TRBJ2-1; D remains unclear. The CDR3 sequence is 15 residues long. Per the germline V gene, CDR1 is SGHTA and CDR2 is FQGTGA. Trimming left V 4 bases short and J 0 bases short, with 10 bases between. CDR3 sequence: CASSSGPYSYNEQFF. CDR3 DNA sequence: TGTGCCAGCAGCTCCGGACCCTACTCCTACAATGAGCAGTTCTTC.

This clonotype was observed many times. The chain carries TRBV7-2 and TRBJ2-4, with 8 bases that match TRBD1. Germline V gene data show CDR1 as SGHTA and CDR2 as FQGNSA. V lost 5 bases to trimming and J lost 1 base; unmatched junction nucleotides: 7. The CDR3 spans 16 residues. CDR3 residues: CASSKRQGFAKNIQYF. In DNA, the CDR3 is TGTGCCAGCAGCAAAAGACAGGGGTTTGCCAAAAACATTCAGTACTTC.

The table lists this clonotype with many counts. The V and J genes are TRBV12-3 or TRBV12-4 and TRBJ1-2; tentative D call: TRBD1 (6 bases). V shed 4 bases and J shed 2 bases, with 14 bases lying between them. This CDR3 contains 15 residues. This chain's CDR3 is CASSSPNTGNYGYTF. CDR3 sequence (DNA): TGTGCCAGCAGTTCCCCCAATACAGGGAACTATGGCTACACCTTC.

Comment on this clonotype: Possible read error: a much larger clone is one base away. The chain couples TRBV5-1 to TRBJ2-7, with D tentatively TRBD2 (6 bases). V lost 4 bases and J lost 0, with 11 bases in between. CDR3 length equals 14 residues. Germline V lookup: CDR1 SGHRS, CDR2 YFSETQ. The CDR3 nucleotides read TGCGCCAGCAGCCCTAGCGACCCCTCCTACGAGCAGTACTTC. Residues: CASSPSDPSYEQYF.

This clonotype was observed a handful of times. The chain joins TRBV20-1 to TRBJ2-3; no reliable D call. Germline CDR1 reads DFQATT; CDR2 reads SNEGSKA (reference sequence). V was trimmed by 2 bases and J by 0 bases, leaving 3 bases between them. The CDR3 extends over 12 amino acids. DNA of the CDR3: TGCAGTGCTAGAAGTAGCACAGATACGCAGTATTTT. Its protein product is CSARSSTDTQYF.

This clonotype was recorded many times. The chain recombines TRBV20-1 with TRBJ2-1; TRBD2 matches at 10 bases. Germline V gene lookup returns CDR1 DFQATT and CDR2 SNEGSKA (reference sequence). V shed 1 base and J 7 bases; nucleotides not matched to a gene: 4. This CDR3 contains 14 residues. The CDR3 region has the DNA TGCAGTGCTAGAGGAGCGGGGGGGAGGAATGAGCAGTTCTTC. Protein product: CSARGAGGRNEQFF.

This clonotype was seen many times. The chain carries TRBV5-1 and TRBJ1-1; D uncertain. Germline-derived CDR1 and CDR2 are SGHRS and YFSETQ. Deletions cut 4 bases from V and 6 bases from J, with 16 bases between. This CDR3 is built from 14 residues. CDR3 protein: CASSPGPRAPEAFF. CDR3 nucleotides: TGCGCCAGCAGCCCCGGGCCTAGGGCCCCTGAAGCTTTCTTT.

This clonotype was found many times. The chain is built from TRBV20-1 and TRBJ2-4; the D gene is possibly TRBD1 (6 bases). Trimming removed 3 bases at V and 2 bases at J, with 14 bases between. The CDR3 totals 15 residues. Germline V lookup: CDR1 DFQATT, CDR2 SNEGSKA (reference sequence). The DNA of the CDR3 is TGCAGTGCTAGGGCGCAGGGGAAAACCAAAAACATTCAGTACTTC. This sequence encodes CSARAQGKTKNIQYF.

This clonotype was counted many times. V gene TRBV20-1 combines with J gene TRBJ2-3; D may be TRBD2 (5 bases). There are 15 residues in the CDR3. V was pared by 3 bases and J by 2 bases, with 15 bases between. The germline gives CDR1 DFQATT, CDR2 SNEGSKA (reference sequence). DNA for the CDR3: TGCAGTGCTAGGGGAGCGGCGGGTCACACAGATACGCAGTATTTT. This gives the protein CSARGAAGHTDTQYF.

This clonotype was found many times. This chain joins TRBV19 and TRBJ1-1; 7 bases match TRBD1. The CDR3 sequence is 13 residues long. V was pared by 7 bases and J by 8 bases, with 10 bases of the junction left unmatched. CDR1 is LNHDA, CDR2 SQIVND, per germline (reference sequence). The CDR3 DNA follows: TGTGCCAGTACCTTCGCCTGGGACAGCGAAGCTTTCTTT. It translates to CASTFAWDSEAFF.

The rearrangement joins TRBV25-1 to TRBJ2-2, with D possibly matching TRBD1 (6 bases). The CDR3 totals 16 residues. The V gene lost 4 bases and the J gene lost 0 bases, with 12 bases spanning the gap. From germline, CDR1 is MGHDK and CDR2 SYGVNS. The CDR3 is CASSGAGTTNTGELFF. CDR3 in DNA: TGTGCCAGCAGTGGAGCCGGGACAACGAACACCGGGGAGCTGTTTTTT.

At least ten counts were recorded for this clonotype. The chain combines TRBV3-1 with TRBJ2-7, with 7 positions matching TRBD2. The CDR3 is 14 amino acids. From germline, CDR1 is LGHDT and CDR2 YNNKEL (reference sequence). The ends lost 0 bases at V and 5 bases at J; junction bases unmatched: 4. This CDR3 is CASSQEGLADEQYF. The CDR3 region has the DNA TGTGCCAGCAGCCAAGAGGGGCTAGCGGACGAGCAGTACTTC.

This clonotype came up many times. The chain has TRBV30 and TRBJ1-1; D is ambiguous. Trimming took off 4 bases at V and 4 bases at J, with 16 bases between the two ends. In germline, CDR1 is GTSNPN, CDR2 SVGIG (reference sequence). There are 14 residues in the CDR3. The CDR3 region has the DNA TGTGCCTGGACCCCGAATGGATATACCACTGAAGCTTTCTTT. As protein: CAWTPNGYTTEAFF.

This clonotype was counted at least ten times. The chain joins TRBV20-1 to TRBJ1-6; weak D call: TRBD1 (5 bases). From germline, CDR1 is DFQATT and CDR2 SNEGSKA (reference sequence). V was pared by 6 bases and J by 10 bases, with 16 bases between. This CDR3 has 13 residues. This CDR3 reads CSAGDLRDSPLHF. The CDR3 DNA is TGCAGTGCCGGGGACCTCAGGGACTCACCCCTCCACTTT.

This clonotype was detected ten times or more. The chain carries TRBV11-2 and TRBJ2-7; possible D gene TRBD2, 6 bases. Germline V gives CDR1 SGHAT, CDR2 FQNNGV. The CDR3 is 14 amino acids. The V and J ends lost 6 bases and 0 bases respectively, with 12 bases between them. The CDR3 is CASRLRGTSYEQYF. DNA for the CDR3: TGTGCCAGCAGGTTACGCGGGACCTCCTACGAGCAGTACTTC.

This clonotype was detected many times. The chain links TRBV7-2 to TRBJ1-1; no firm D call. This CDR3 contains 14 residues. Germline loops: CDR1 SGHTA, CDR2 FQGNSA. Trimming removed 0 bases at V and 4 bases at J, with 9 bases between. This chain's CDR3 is CASSLASWGTEAFF. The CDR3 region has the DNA TGTGCCAGCAGCTTAGCATCCTGGGGCACTGAAGCTTTCTTT.

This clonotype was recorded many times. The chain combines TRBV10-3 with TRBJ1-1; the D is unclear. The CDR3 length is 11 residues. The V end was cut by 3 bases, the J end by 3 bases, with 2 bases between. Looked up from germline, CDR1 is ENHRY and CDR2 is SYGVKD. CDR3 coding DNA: TGTGCCATCAGTGAACACACTGAAGCTTTCTTT. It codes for CAISEHTEAFF.

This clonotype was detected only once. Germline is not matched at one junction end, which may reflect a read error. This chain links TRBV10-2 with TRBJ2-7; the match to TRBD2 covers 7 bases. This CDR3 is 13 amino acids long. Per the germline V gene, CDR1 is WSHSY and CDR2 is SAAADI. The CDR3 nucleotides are TGCGCCAACAGAATAGCGGGCTTCTACAAGCAGTACTTC. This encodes CANRIAGFYKQYF.

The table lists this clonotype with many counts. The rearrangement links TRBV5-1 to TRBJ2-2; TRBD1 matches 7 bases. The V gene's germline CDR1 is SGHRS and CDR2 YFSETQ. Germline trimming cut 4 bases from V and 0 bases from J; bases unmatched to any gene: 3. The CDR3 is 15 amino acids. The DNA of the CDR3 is TGCGCCAGCAGCCCAGGACAGGCGAACACCGGGGAGCTGTTTTTT. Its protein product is CASSPGQANTGELFF.

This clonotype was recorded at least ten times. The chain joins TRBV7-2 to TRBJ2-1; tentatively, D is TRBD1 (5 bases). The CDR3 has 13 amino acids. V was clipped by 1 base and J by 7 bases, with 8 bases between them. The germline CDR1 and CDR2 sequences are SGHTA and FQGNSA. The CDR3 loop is CASSLGRTNEQFF. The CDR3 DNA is TGTGCCAGCAGCTTAGGGCGGACAAATGAGCAGTTCTTC.

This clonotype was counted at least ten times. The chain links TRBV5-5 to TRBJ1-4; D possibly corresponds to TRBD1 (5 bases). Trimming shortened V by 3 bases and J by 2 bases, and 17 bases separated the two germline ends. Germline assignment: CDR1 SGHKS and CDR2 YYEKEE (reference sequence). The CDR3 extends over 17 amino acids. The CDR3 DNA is TGTGCCAGCAGCTCCGTTGGGGCCCGGCCGACTAATGAAAAACTGTTTTTT. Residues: CASSSVGARPTNEKLFF.

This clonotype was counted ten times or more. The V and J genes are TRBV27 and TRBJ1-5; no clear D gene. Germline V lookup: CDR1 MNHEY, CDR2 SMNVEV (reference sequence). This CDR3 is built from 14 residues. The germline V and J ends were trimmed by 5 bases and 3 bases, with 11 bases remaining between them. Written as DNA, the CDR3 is TGTGCCAGCAGTAGGGATTTCTCCAATCAGCCCCAGCATTTT. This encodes CASSRDFSNQPQHF.

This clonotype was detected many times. The CDR3 DNA follows: TGTGCCAGCAGACTCAGGACAGGGAGGCCAGATACGCAGTATTTT. This encodes CASRLRTGRPDTQYF. The rearrangement uses TRBV7-2 and TRBJ2-3; 8 bases fit TRBD1. The CDR3 consists of 15 residues. J lost 4 bases, V lost 6 bases, and 9 bases had no gene match. Germline values: CDR1 SGHTA, CDR2 FQGNSA.

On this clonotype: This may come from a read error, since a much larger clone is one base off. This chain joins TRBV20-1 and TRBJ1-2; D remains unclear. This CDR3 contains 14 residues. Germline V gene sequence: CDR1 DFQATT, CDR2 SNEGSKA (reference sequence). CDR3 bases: TGCAGTGCTAGAGATCCCGCCATGAGCTATGGCGACACCTTC. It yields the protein CSARDPAMSYGDTF.

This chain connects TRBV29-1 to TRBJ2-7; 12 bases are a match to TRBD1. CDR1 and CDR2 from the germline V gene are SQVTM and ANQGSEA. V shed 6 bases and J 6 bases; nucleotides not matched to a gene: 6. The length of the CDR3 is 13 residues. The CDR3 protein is CSVLGQGAREQYF. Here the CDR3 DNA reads TGCAGCGTGCTGGGACAGGGGGCCCGCGAGCAGTACTTC.

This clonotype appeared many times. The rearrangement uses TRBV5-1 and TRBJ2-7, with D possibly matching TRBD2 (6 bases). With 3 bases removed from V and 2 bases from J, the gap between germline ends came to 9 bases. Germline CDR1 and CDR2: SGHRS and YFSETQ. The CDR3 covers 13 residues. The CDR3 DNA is TGCGCCAGCAGCTCAGGAGGGACCTACGAGCAGTACTTC. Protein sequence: CASSSGGTYEQYF.